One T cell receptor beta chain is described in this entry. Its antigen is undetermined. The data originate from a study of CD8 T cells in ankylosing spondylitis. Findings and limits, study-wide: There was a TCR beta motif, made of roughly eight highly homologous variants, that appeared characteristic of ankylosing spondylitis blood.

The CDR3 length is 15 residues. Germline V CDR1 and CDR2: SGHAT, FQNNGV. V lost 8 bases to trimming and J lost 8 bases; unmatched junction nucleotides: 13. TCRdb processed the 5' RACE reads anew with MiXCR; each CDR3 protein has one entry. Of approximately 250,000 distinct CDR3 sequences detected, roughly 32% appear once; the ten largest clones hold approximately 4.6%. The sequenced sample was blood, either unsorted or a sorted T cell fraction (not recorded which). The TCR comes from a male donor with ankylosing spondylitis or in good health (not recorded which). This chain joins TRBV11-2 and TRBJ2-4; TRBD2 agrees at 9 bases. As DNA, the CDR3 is TGTGCCAGCGGGGTGGCGGGGGGGCCCTTGCACATTCAGTACTTC. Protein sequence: CASGVAGGPLHIQYF.